This T cell receptor (beta chain) is from a study of T cell repertoires in aging, cancer and after chemotherapy (dated by TCRdb to the late 2010s). Concerning the study at large: Donors spanned six age groups from 30 or younger to 70 or older, with at least three individuals per group. Control TCR repertoires from healthy donors were recorded over several months to years, and clear clonal overlap was observed across re-sampling. In total, the full dataset held about 9.5 million TCR reads. Alongside around 98 healthy donors serving as a reference group, the cohort included some 220 cancer patients, of whom approximately 94 had hematological cancers and about 130 had solid cancers. The study profiled peripheral blood TCR beta repertoires from healthy donors and cancer patients to examine immunoaging and T cell reconstitution after chemotherapy.

This clonotype came up a few times. The antigen this receptor binds is unknown. No base-level quality is on record; no much larger clone is a single base apart. Here is what the overall study found, with its caveats: Compared with age-matched healthy donors, untreated patients with either hematological or solid cancers had significantly lower TCR diversity in the blood along with higher clonality. According to the authors, the repertoire data do not permit conclusions about immunological memory after chemotherapy. In both cancer cohorts, the median generation probability rose over the chemotherapy interval, which suggests that the repertoire was reconstituted through rebound thymic output. Declining TCR diversity with age in healthy donors was mainly explained by loss of richness; in cancer patients, loss of evenness also contributed.

Genomic DNA extracted from peripheral blood, rather than sorted cells or RNA, was used as the source for amplification of TCR beta rearrangements. Multiplex touch-down PCR with a mixed TRB-A/B primer pool was used to amplify rearranged TRB sequences covering the V, D and J segments. Two consecutive PCR reactions with Phusion HS II polymerase added Illumina adapters and sample indices to the amplicons. Amplicons were gel-purified with the NucleoSpin Gel and PCR Clean-up kit, then checked with Qubit and an Agilent 2100 Bioanalyzer. Sequencing of libraries was carried out on an Illumina MiSeq in 600-cycle, single-indexed, paired-end runs. Concerning the study's data processing: MiXCR versions 2.12 and 3.0.5 were used to process TRB sequences. Each unique CDR3 nucleotide sequence counted as one clone, and only productive sequences with at least two reads were retained. The repertoire metrics were Shannon diversity, evenness, clonality (defined as one minus evenness), and alpha-parameterized diversity profiles covering alpha 0 to 5. The IGoR algorithm was used to calculate generation probabilities for clones in the paired samples taken before and after chemotherapy. Clones were called with MiXCR by TCRdb after fastp trimmed the public reads at Q25, and only in-frame beta chains were retained. Identical CDR3 proteins give one entry, which carries the most common genes and DNA. Clone size and V and J calls follow TCRdb, not the original study. This sample holds about 12,000 distinct CDR3 sequences; around 29% were observed only once. The ten largest account for roughly a tenth of the sample.

CDR1 and CDR2, looked up from the germline V gene, are KGHSH and LQKENI. V is shortened by 3 bases, J by 3 bases, and the region joining them spans 6 bases. Its CDR3 holds 12 amino acids, cysteine through phenylalanine. CDR3 DNA is the only sequence kept; it has 36 bases, read in frame from the first base. The specimen was blood. The chain uses TRBV18 and TRBJ2-7; no D gene is confidently identified. The source is a human donor in good health. The donor label of this sample is uncertain. CDR3 region: CASSPSFYEQYF. In nucleotide form, the sequence is TGTGCCAGCTCACCCTCATTCTACGAGCAGTACTTC.